Sequencing of this T cell receptor beta chain was carried out in a study of vaccination effects on CD4 cells after COVID-19. Looking at the study overall: Median timing of post-vaccine samples was 72 days after the second dose. Study findings and constraints: Convalescent patients were scarce in the study, and it lacked early post-infection timepoints. After vaccination, at late timepoints, clones induced by infection and by vaccine contracted markedly.

Note on this clone: The antigen is not known.

Germline trimming cut 5 bases from V and 2 bases from J; bases unmatched to any gene: 10. The CDR3 is 15 amino acids. Germline lookup yields CDR1 SGHRS and CDR2 YFSETQ. Culture proceeded for nine to ten days, and CD4+ T cells were then isolated. Subjects were given two BNT162b2 or mRNA-1273 vaccine doses. Nucleocapsid antibody tests were negative, and the vaccine recipients had no prior SARS-CoV-2 infection. TCRdb's copy holds only in-frame clones and misses some; the assay was immunoSEQ multiplex PCR. The sample has tens of thousands of clones, 74% seen once. The TCR comes from a human donor who received a COVID-19 vaccine. V usage is TRBV5-1 and J usage is TRBJ2-7; 7 bases map to TRBD1. Here the sequenced sample was CD4+ T cells from PBMCs cultured without peptide, taken after COVID-19 vaccination. The CDR3 protein is CASRRGDRVAYEQYF. CDR3 in DNA: TGCGCCAGCAGGAGAGGAGACAGGGTCGCCTACGAGCAGTACTTC.